These 20 T cell receptor beta chains came from one sample sequenced in a study of kidney transplant recipient with SARS-CoV-2 infection. In TCRdb, the reads were re-called with MiXCR into one record per CDR3 protein. Of fewer than 250,000 distinct CDR3 sequences in the sample, more than 25% were seen once. Specimen: a blood sample, collected at baseline and on day 111 from a kidney transplant recipient. The receptors here all came from a male patient aged 30 to 40 who had COVID-19 and was a kidney transplant recipient. Some T cells may possibly be graft donor cells.

This clonotype was seen repeatedly, ten times or more. The chain links TRBV3-1 to TRBJ1-2; no clear D gene. This CDR3 has 17 residues. Per the germline V gene, CDR1 is LGHDT and CDR2 is YNNKEL (reference sequence). Trimming cost V 5 bases and J 4 bases, with 23 bases left between them. The CDR3 loop reads CASSCKNTLRKTYGYTF. CDR3 DNA: TGTGCCAGCAGCTGTAAGAACACCCTTCGAAAGACCTATGGCTACACCTTC.

This clonotype showed up just a few times. The CDR3 loop is CAWEGGVGVTDTQYF. CDR3 nucleotides: TGTGCCTGGGAGGGCGGGGTAGGGGTCACAGATACGCAGTATTTT. The rearrangement uses TRBV30 and TRBJ2-3, with D maybe TRBD2 (6 bases). The V gene lost 5 bases and the J gene lost 2 bases, with 17 bases spanning the gap. The CDR3 loop spans 15 amino acids. Germline V gene data show CDR1 as GTSNPN and CDR2 as SVGIG (reference sequence).

Comment on this clonotype: This may come from a read error, since a much larger clone is one base off. The V gene is TRBV3-1, the J gene TRBJ1-2; the match to TRBD1 covers 10 bases. Germline V gene lookup returns CDR1 LGHDT and CDR2 YNNKEL (reference sequence). This CDR3 has 15 amino acids. As DNA, the CDR3 is TGTGCCAGCAACCAACGACAGGGGGCTATTTTTGGCTACACCTTC. It translates to CASNQRQGAIFGYTF.

Of note for this clonotype: A read error may be the cause here, since a much bigger clone is one base away. The CDR3 nucleotides are TGTGCCAGCTCACCAACCGGGACGGGAGCTAACTATGGCTACAACTTC. Translated: CASSPTGTGANYGYNF. The rearrangement joins TRBV18 to TRBJ1-2, with TRBD1 as a possible D gene (5 bases). The CDR3 loop spans 16 amino acids. Germline V CDR1 and CDR2: KGHSH, LQKENI.

As for this clonotype: A read error may be the cause here, since a much bigger clone is one base away. This chain uses TRBV6-5 with TRBJ1-1; the D is unclear. CDR1 and CDR2 from the germline V gene are MNHEY and SVGAGI. CDR3 length: 13 residues. For the CDR3, the DNA is TGTGCCAGCAGTTATAGGGTTAACACTGAAGCTCTCTTT. Translation: CASSYRVNTEALF.

This clonotype was detected many times. The V gene is TRBV7-8, the J gene TRBJ1-2; D unclear. From germline, CDR1 is SGHVS and CDR2 FQNEAQ. The V gene lost 5 bases and the J gene lost 4 bases, with 23 bases spanning the gap. The length of the CDR3 is 17 residues. CDR3 loop: CASSVTMFTRKTYGYTF. The CDR3 DNA reads as TGTGCCAGCAGCGTCACGATGTTTACCCGAAAGACCTATGGCTACACCTTC.

Regarding this clonotype: With a much larger clone just one base away, this may be a read error. The chain carries TRBV10-1 and TRBJ2-1; maybe TRBD2 (5 bases). The ends were cut back, 6 bases at V and 5 bases at J, with 14 bases in the middle. The CDR3 spans 14 residues. The germline CDR1 and CDR2 sequences are WNHNN and SYGVQD (reference sequence). CDR3 DNA sequence: TGCGCCAGCAGAGAGAGGGCCGTAAACAATGAGCAGTTCTTC. Its protein product is CASRERAVNNEQFF.

This clonotype occurred many times. The chain joins TRBV20-1 to TRBJ1-2; 7 bases are shared with TRBD1. CDR3 size: 16 residues. The V segment lost 1 base and the J segment 2 bases; nucleotides outside the gene matches: 10. Looked up from germline, CDR1 is DFQATT and CDR2 is SNEGSKA (reference sequence). The chain's CDR3 is CSARAQGDGINYGYTF. DNA for the CDR3: TGCAGTGCTAGAGCGCAGGGGGATGGTATAAACTATGGCTACACCTTC.

The table lists this clonotype with a few counts. This may be a read error: a much more frequent sequence differs by one nucleotide. J is TRBJ1-5 and V is TRBV19; D call uncertain. From germline, CDR1 is LNHDA and CDR2 SQIVND (reference sequence). V lost 0 bases to trimming and J lost 7 bases, with 13 bases between them. CDR3 length: 15 amino acids. CDR3 bases: TGTGCCAGTAGTATAGATCGGGCGAGCAGACAGCCCCAGCATTTT. Amino acids: CASSIDRASRQPQHF.

About this clonotype itself: A much larger clone lies one base from this, so it may be a read error. The chain carries TRBV10-3 and TRBJ1-4; no definite D call. CDR3 length equals 13 residues. Per germline, CDR1 ENHRY and CDR2 SYGVKD. The CDR3 DNA is TGTGCCATCACCCCGGGTCTTAATGAAAAACTGCTTTTT. Translating it yields CAITPGLNEKLLF.

This clonotype was found many times. The chain recombines TRBV6-5 with TRBJ1-2; D not resolved. Trimming removed 2 bases at V and 2 bases at J, with 6 bases between. The CDR3 length is 13 residues. CDR1 MNHEY and CDR2 SVGAGI come from the germline V gene. CDR3 region: CASSYRFNYGYTF. CDR3 sequence (DNA): TGTGCCAGCAGTTACAGGTTCAACTATGGCTACACCTTC.

This clonotype was seen at least ten times. V usage is TRBV3-1 and J usage is TRBJ2-2; no definite D call. V lost 5 bases, J lost 5 bases, and 24 bases lay in between. The CDR3 has 18 residues. CDR1 is LGHDT, CDR2 YNNKEL, per germline (reference sequence). CDR3 residues: CASSVIFPISGLTGELFF. The DNA for the CDR3 is TGTGCCAGCAGCGTCATATTTCCCATTTCAGGCTTGACCGGGGAGCTGTTTTTT.

This clonotype was counted between two and nine times. The chain joins TRBV12-3 or TRBV12-4 to TRBJ1-4; D gene unclear. Between the trimmed V and J ends, which lost 3 bases and 4 bases, there was a span of 9 bases. The length of the CDR3 is 14 residues. CDR3: CASSLLPRNEKLFF. The DNA for the CDR3 is TGTGCCAGCAGTTTGCTTCCCCGTAATGAAAAACTGTTTTTT.

This clonotype has just a few counts. V gene TRBV28 combines with J gene TRBJ2-1; possibly TRBD1 for D (6 bases). CDR1 is MDHEN and CDR2 is SYDVKM in the germline V gene. V lost 6 bases and J lost 7, with 16 bases in between. The CDR3 runs 14 residues. The CDR3 nucleotides are TGTGCCAGCAGCCCAGTAGGTAGGGGGAATGAGCAGTTCTTC. It is translated as CASSPVGRGNEQFF.

This chain joins TRBV6-8 and TRBJ1-2, with D unclear. The V gene's germline CDR1 is MNHGY and CDR2 SAAAGT. CDR3 size: 17 residues. V dropped 5 bases and J dropped 4 bases, with 23 bases sitting between them. The chain's CDR3 is CASSSQLRPRKTYGYTF. Here the CDR3 DNA reads TGTGCCAGCAGTAGCCAATTACGCCCTAGAAAGACCTATGGCTACACCTTC.

Many counts were recorded for this clonotype. V gene TRBV30 combines with J gene TRBJ2-4, with 9 bases matching TRBD2. CDR1 and CDR2 from the germline V gene are GTSNPN and SVGIG (reference sequence). J lost 6 bases, V lost 1 base, and 7 bases had no gene match. This CDR3 region has 15 residues. CDR3 sequence (DNA): TGTGCCTGGAGTGGACTAGCGGCAGTTGGAAACATTCAGTACTTC. Translated: CAWSGLAAVGNIQYF.

The sample holds many counts of this clonotype. The chain links TRBV2 to TRBJ1-5; TRBD1 agrees at 7 bases. The V segment lost 5 bases and the J segment 0 bases; nucleotides outside the gene matches: 4. Germline CDR1 is SNHLY and CDR2 is FYNNEI. The CDR3 consists of 15 residues. The DNA of the CDR3 is TGTGCCAGCAGTTACAGACAGGGTAGCAATCAGCCCCAGCATTTT. It specifies CASSYRQGSNQPQHF.

This clonotype was counted many times. The chain uses TRBV30 and TRBJ1-5; D gene ambiguous. Trimming took 0 bases from V and 2 from J, leaving 8 bases between them. The CDR3 loop spans 14 amino acids. CDR1 GTSNPN and CDR2 SVGIG come from the germline V gene (reference sequence). DNA of the CDR3: TGTGCCTGGAGTGTATCGGGCGGCAATCAGCCCCAGCATTTT. The encoded protein is CAWSVSGGNQPQHF.

As to this clonotype: A much larger clone is a single base away; this may be a read error. The chain recombines TRBV3-1 with TRBJ2-7; unclear D gene. The germline gives CDR1 LGHDT, CDR2 YNNKEL (reference sequence). CDR3 length equals 16 residues. Trimming shortened V by 5 bases and J by 5 bases, and 22 bases separated the two germline ends. The CDR3 loop is CASSSWCPIALDEQYF. The CDR3 DNA is TGTGCCAGCAGCTCCTGGTGTCCCATCGCGTTAGACGAGCAGTACTTC.

This clonotype was detected only a few times. This rearrangement joins TRBV12-3 or TRBV12-4 to TRBJ2-1; D possibly corresponds to TRBD2 (6 bases). CDR3 length: 16 amino acids. Trimming took off 6 bases at V and 7 bases at J, with 22 bases between the two ends. For the CDR3, the DNA is TGTGCCAGCAGCATCCGTACGGGGGTCCTAGTAAATGAGCAGTTCTTC. It yields the protein CASSIRTGVLVNEQFF.